The entry below describes one T cell receptor beta chain. Its matching antigen is unknown. Time point in this sample: after neoadjuvant nivolumab, at surgical resection. Patients had HPV-negative, locally advanced oral cavity squamous cell carcinoma. No culture or expansion preceded analysis of these blood cells. Assay used: immunoSEQ multiplex PCR; TCRdb lists only in-frame clones, some missing. The sample carries 55,000 to 75,000 clones, less than 90% recorded once. These data come from a study of neoadjuvant anti-PD-1 for oral cavity cancer. Study background: Patients mostly received three to four biweekly nivolumab doses at 3 mg/kg before surgery. The study's findings and limits: Treg/Th17 ratio rose with pretreatment blood and fell with post-treatment tumor TCRbeta clonality.

V gave up 2 bases and J gave up 3 bases, with 15 bases separating them. Germline lookup yields CDR1 SGHAT and CDR2 FQNNGV. This CDR3 is built from 16 residues. This chain uses TRBV11-2 with TRBJ2-3; D possibly matches TRBD1 or TRBD2 (5 bases each). The source is a person between 40 and 85 years old with oral cavity squamous cell carcinoma. The material was PBMCs, obtained after nivolumab (anti-PD-1) treatment. In nucleotides, the CDR3 is TGTGCCAGCAGCTTACAATATGTCGGGGCAACAGATACGCAGTATTTT. Translated: CASSLQYVGATDTQYF.